Detailed here is one T cell receptor (beta chain). Its matching antigen is unknown. Germline V gene data show CDR1 as LGHNA and CDR2 as YSLEER. This CDR3 region has 11 residues. Trimming shortened V by 0 bases and J by 13 bases, and 7 bases separated the two germline ends. Some clones are missing from TCRdb's copy, which holds only in-frame ones; the method was immunoSEQ multiplex PCR. The sample lists 39,000 or so clones; about 86% were seen once. This specimen comes from a study of OX40 agonist ivuxolimab in advanced cancers. Findings of the study overall: Antigens targeted by the expanded peripheral T cells were not determined.

The chain has TRBV4-3 and TRBJ2-1; the D is unclear. The sequencing used CD4+ or CD8+ T cells sorted from blood, collected in a trial of the OX40 agonist ivuxolimab. The sequence derives from an adult with an advanced solid tumor such as melanoma, head and neck, liver or kidney cancer. The CDR3 DNA follows: TGCGCCAGCAGCCAAGATCGAACACAGTTCTTC. It yields the protein CASSQDRTQFF.